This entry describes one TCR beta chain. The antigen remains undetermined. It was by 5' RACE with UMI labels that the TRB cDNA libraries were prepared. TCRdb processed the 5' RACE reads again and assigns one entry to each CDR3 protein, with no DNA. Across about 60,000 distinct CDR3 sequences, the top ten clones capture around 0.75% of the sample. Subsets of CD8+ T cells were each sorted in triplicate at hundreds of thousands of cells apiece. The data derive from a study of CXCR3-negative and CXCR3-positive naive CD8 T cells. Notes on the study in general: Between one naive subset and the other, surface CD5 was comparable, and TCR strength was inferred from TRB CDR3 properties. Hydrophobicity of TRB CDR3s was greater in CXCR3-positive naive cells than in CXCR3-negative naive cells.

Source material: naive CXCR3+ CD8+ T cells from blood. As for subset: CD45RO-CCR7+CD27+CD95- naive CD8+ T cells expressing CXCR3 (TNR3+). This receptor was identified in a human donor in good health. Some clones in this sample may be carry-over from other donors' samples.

The CDR3 loop is CASSTGQPADTQYF. The chain uses TRBV5-5 and TRBJ2-3; TCRdb outputs TRBD2, but without DNA this stays unchecked. The CDR3 totals 14 residues. Germline CDR1 SGHKS, CDR2 YYEKEE (reference sequence). The entire variable domain, with the rest obtained from reference TRBV5-5 and TRBJ2-3, is as follows: DAGVTQSPTHLIKTRGQQVTLRCSPISGHKSVSWYQQVLGQGPQFIFQYYEKEERGRGNFPDRFSARQFPNYSSELNVNALLLGDSALYLCASSTGQPADTQYFGPGTRLTVL.